The T cell receptor beta chain under discussion was sequenced for a study of cytomegalovirus exposure and HLA in healthy donors. In the PCR, 60 Vbeta and 13 Jbeta primers were used. Only in-frame clones appear in the TCRdb table, and some are missing; sequencing was by immunoSEQ multiplex PCR. The repertoire holds about 120,000 clones, with approximately 80% as singletons. The sequencing input was PBMCs. The clonotype comes from a man aged 18 to 30 in good health and CMV-seropositive.

The CDR3 region is CASSHLSRNTGELFF. CDR3 nucleotide sequence: TGCGCCAGCAGCCACCTTAGCCGGAACACCGGGGAGCTGTTTTTT. This chain uses TRBV4-1 with TRBJ2-2; D unclear. The germline gives CDR1 MGHRA, CDR2 YSYEKL. V lost 3 bases, J lost 1 base, and 9 bases lay in between. CDR3 length equals 15 residues.